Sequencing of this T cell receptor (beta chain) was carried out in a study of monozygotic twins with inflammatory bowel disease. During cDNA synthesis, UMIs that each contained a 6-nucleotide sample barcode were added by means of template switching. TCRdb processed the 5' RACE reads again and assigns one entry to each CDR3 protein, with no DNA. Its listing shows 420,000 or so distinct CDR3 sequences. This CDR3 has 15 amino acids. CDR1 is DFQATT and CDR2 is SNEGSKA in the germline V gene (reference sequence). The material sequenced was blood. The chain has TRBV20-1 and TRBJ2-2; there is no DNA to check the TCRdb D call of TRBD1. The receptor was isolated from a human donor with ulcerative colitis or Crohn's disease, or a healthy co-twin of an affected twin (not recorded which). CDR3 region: CSAQTGGRDTGELFF.